The sequence of this T cell receptor beta chain was determined in a study of blood T cell repertoires in COVID-19 (dated by TCRdb to the early 2020s). Regarding the study in general: Collaborator samples came from the United States, Italy and Spain and covered acute and convalescent phases of COVID-19. The repertoires were released in a freely available public database meant as a resource for research on the immune response to SARS-CoV-2. HLA class I and class II types, where available, came from metadata supplied by the sample provider rather than from assay-based typing. The prospective study material was composed of cDNA or gDNA derived from T cells, B-cell-depleted T cells, or PBMCs. A de-identified subject ID, COVID-19 status, age in years and sex were almost always included in the sample metadata. The dataset comprised deeply sampled blood TCRbeta repertoires from subjects exposed to, actively infected with, or recovered from COVID-19. Samples came from the ongoing ImmuneRACE study (first 160 participants) plus 1,254 subjects from 6 global collaborators.

The V and J ends are trimmed by 1 base and 0 bases, leaving 17 bases between them. Via the germline V gene, CDR1 is SGHDT and CDR2 YYEEEE. The CDR3 runs 18 residues from the cysteine to the phenylalanine. Only CDR3 DNA is held: 54 bases, read in frame from base 1. Each collaborating institution followed its own protocols to collect whole blood in K2EDTA tubes. For TCRbeta analysis, collaborators shipped samples as frozen whole blood, isolated PBMCs, or DNA extracted from either of those sample types. Concerning this clone: This clone's antigen is unknown. Base-call qualities are not available, and no considerably larger clone is one nucleotide away.

The full study reports these points: The quantity of clinical and demographic metadata differed by source and by participant and was supplied without curation.

TCRbeta CDR3 regions were amplified from genomic DNA by means of the immunoSEQ Assay, a bias-controlled multiplex PCR. In the authors' own workflow: The number of nucleated cells in each sample was estimated from the amplification of reference gene primers within the assay. To quantify the absolute abundance of each unique TCRbeta CDR3 rearrangement, sequence reads were collapsed and filtered. For each sample, productive Simpson clonality was calculated as the square root of Simpson's diversity index across productive rearrangements. Here the immuneACCESS table is served through TCRdb, limited to in-frame sequences with V and J called. Missing clones are a known gap in these copies; in checked studies unresolved V genes cover under half, and the rest lacks a known reason. Clone size and the V and J calls come from that table; the DNA yielded D and trimming. The sample profile shows approximately 160,000 clones; roughly 84% of them were found once. The ten top clones hold roughly a tenth of the sample.

The clonotype originates from a woman of 80 years or more with active or convalescent COVID-19. The V and J genes are TRBV5-6 and TRBJ1-3, with the D gene call left open. The material sequenced was peripheral blood. DNA sequence: TGTGCCAGCAGCTTGTTTATAGCAGGACTCAGCTCTGGAAACACCATATATTTT. The encoded protein is CASSLFIAGLSSGNTIYF.